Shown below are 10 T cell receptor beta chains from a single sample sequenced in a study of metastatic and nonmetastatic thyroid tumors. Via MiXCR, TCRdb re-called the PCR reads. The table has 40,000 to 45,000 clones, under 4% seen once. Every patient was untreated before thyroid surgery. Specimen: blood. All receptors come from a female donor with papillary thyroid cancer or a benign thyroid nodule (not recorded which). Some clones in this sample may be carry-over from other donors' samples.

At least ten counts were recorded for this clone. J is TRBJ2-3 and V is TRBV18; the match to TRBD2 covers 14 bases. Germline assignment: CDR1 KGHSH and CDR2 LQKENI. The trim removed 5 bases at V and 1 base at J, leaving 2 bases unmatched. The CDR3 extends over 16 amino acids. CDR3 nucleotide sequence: TGTGCCAGCTCATCGGGACTAGCGGGAGGCACAGATACGCAGTATTTT. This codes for CASSSGLAGGTDTQYF.

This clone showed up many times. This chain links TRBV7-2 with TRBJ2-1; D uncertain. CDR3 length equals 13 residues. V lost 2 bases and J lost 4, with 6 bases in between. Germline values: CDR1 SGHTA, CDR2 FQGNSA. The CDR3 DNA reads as TGTGCCAGCAGCTTAACCGGGTACAATGAGCAGTTCTTC. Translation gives CASSLTGYNEQFF. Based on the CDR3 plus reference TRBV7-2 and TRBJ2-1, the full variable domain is GAGVSQSPSNKVTEKGKDVELRCDPISGHTALYWYRQSLGQGLEFLIYFQGNSAPDKSGLPSDRFSAERTGGSVSTLTIQRTQQEDSAVYLCASSLTGYNEQFFGPGTRLTVL.

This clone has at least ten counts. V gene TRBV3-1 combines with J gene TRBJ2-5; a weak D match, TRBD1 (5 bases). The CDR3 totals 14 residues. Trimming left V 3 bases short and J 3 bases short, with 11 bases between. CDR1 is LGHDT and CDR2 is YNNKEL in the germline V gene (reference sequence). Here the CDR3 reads CASSQSPGKETQYF. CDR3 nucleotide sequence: TGTGCCAGCAGCCAGTCCCCAGGGAAAGAGACCCAGTACTTC.

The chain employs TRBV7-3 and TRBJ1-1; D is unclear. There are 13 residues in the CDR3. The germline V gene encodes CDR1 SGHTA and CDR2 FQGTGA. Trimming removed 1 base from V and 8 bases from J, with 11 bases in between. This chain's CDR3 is CASSLSLGSEAFF. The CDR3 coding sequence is TGTGCCAGCAGCTTAAGCCTGGGCAGCGAAGCTTTCTTT.

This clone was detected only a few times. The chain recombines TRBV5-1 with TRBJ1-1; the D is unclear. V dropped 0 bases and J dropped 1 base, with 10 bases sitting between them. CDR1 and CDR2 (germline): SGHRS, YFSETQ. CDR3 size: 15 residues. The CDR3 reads CASSLDGRRNTEAFF. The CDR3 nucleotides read TGCGCCAGCAGCTTGGATGGCAGGAGGAACACTGAAGCTTTCTTT.

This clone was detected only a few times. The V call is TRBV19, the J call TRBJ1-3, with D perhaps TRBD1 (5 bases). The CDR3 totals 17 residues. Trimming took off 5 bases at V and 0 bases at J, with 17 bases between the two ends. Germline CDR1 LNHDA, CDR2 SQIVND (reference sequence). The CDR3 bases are TGTGCCAGTAGTTTCCTCGGGACGCTAAGCTCTGGAAACACCATATATTTT. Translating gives CASSFLGTLSSGNTIYF.

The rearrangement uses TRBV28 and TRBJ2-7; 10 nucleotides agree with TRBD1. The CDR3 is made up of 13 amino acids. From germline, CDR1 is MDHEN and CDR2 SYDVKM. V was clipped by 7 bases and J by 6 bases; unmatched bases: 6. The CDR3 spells CASTPGTGVEQYF. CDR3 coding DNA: TGTGCCAGCACGCCCGGGACAGGGGTCGAGCAGTACTTC.

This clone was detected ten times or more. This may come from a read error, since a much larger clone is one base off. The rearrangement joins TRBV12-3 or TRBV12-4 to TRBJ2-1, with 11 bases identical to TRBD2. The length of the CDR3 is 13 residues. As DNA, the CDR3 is TGTGCCAGCAGTGGCTTAACTAGCGGGAGTTTCTGCTTC. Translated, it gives CASSGLTSGSFCF.

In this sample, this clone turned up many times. CDR3 sequence: CASSEGGLLQPQHF. The CDR3 DNA sequence: TGTGCCAGCAGTGAAGGCGGGCTGCTTCAGCCCCAGCATTTT. This chain uses TRBV2 with TRBJ1-5; D is unresolved. CDR1 is SNHLY and CDR2 is FYNNEI in the germline V gene. There are 14 residues in the CDR3. V was cut by 1 base and J by 6 bases, with 10 bases left in between.

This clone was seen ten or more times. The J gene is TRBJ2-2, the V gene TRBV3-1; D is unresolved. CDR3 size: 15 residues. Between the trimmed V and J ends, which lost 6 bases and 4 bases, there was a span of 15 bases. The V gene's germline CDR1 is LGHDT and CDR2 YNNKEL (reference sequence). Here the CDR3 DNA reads TGTGCCAGCAGTACGGGCCACGAAATCACCGGGGAGCTGTTTTTT. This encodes CASSTGHEITGELFF.